This T cell receptor beta chain was sequenced during a study of T cells in Graves' hyperthyroidism and ophthalmopathy. Germline V gives CDR1 SEHNR, CDR2 FQNEAQ (reference sequence). Between the trimmed V and J ends, which lost 5 bases and 4 bases, there was a span of 11 bases. The CDR3 sequence is 13 residues long. Diagnosis of hyperthyroidism was new in patients aged 18 to 65, and its duration was under 2 months. This clonotype has ten or more counts. TCR beta CDR3 region amplification was performed from RNA transcripts. Primed by the HTBI set, a first-round RT-PCR was run on the TCR CDR3. Each CDR3 protein is one row after TCRdb ran MiXCR on the multiplex PCR reads. Of approximately 32,000 distinct CDR3 sequences listed, about 49% are singletons.

The source is a woman aged 45-59 years with Graves' hyperthyroidism that later progressed to Graves' ophthalmopathy. This sequence joins TRBV7-9 and TRBJ2-5; D not certain. Sequencing input: blood. CDR3 bases: TGTGCCAGCAGCCGGGCCCGAGGAGAGACCCAGTACTTC. The encoded protein is CASSRARGETQYF.